The next 18 T cell receptor beta chains were all read from a single sample in a study of blood T cell repertoires in COVID-19. TCRdb's table, derived via immunoSEQ multiplex PCR, lists solely in-frame clones and lacks some. The sample yields around 150,000 clones, 88% seen once. Sequenced input: peripheral blood. All receptors come from a human donor with COVID-19, enrolled during active disease. The donor label of this sample is uncertain.

The chain joins TRBV1 to TRBJ2-3; the table names TRBD2, a call not compared with the DNA. TRBV1 is labeled a pseudogene. The CDR3 runs to 22 residues. This chain's CDR3 is CTSSQDPGTSGGTFVSTDTQYF. The CDR3 DNA follows: TGCACCAGCAGCCAAGATCCCGGGACTAGCGGGGGCACCTTCGTCAGCACAGATACGCAGTATTTT.

CDR3 nucleotides: TGTGCCAGCTCCCTCGGTGGTGCGGGGGCCTACGAGCAGTACTTC. Translating it yields CASSLGGAGAYEQYF. The rearrangement uses TRBV5-4 and TRBJ2-7, with 7 bases lining up with TRBD2. The CDR3 has 15 residues. Germline assignment: CDR1 SGHNT and CDR2 YYREEE (reference sequence). V lost 7 bases to trimming and J lost 2 bases; unmatched junction nucleotides: 12.

The rearrangement links TRBV5-1 to TRBJ2-3; a weak D match, TRBD2 (5 bases). The germline V and J ends were trimmed by 4 bases and 2 bases, with 17 bases remaining between them. CDR1 and CDR2 from the germline V gene are SGHRS and YFSETQ. CDR3 length equals 16 residues. CDR3 nucleotide sequence: TGCGCCAGCAGCCAAATAGGAGGTCCAACCACAGATACGCAGTATTTT. Amino acid sequence: CASSQIGGPTTDTQYF.

This clone appeared once. The chain is built from TRBV7-3 and TRBJ1-6, with TRBD1 matching over 10 bases. The V gene's germline CDR1 is SGHTA and CDR2 FQGTGA. With 5 bases clipped from V and 9 bases from J, the junction kept 7 bases outside the gene matches. The CDR3 is made up of 15 amino acids. This CDR3 reads CASSLGTGDGSPLHF. The CDR3 coding sequence is TGTGCCAGCAGCCTAGGGACAGGGGACGGTTCACCCCTCCACTTT.

This rearrangement joins TRBV2 to TRBJ1-1; D uncertain. Trimming shortened V by 7 bases and J by 0 bases, and 15 bases separated the two germline ends. Germline-derived CDR1 and CDR2 are SNHLY and FYNNEI. The CDR3 runs 15 residues. As DNA, the CDR3 is TGTGCCAGCATACAGAGTCTTCCCATGAACACTGAAGCTTTCTTT. It codes for CASIQSLPMNTEAFF.

The sample holds one count of this clone. The chain employs TRBV4-2 and TRBJ2-1; 9 bases match TRBD2. Germline V CDR1 and CDR2: LGHNA, YNFKEQ. V was pared by 0 bases and J by 3 bases, with 6 bases of the junction left unmatched. This CDR3 is built from 17 residues. The CDR3 region has the DNA TGTGCCAGCAGCCAAGAGGGCGGACTAGCGATCTACAATGAGCAGTTCTTC. This codes for CASSQEGGLAIYNEQFF.

This clone appeared once. The chain recombines TRBV19 with TRBJ2-3; 11 bases map to TRBD1. Germline assignment: CDR1 LNHDA and CDR2 SQIVND (reference sequence). The junction had 4 bases not matched to a gene; V was cut back by 6 bases and J by 5 bases. This CDR3 is built from 14 residues. The CDR3 sequence is CASRTGTGGDTQYF. In DNA form, the CDR3 reads TGTGCCAGTAGGACCGGGACAGGGGGAGATACGCAGTATTTT.

This chain links TRBV29-1 with TRBJ2-5, with TRBD1 as a possible D gene (7 bases). V dropped 6 bases and J dropped 5 bases, with 16 bases sitting between them. The CDR3 length is 13 residues. In germline, CDR1 is SQVTM, CDR2 ANQGSEA. The DNA of the CDR3 is TGCAGCGTGTTCATCTCAGGGGGGGAGACCCAGTACTTC. Protein sequence: CSVFISGGETQYF.

The chain couples TRBV27 to TRBJ1-1, with D uncertain. Trimming took off 8 bases at V and 3 bases at J, with 10 bases between the two ends. Germline assignment: CDR1 MNHEY and CDR2 SMNVEV (reference sequence). The CDR3 totals 12 residues. The CDR3 here is CASGLVDTEAFF. The CDR3 nucleotides read TGTGCCAGCGGCCTTGTGGACACTGAAGCTTTCTTT.

This clone appeared once. The chain combines TRBV29-1 with TRBJ2-3, with 10 bases matching TRBD1. The CDR3 totals 14 residues. V shed 0 bases and J 6 bases; nucleotides not matched to a gene: 3. Per the germline V gene, CDR1 is SQVTM and CDR2 is ANQGSEA. The CDR3 region is CSVEETGGPDTQYF. Written as DNA, the CDR3 is TGCAGCGTTGAAGAGACAGGGGGCCCCGATACGCAGTATTTT.

The chain uses TRBV27 and TRBJ2-5, with 7 bases identical to TRBD2. V lost 2 bases and J lost 6; bases outside the gene matches: 3. This CDR3 spans 13 amino acids. Germline V gene lookup returns CDR1 MNHEY and CDR2 SMNVEV (reference sequence). The DNA of the CDR3 is TGTGCCAGCAGTTTAAGCGGGGAGCAGACCCAGTACTTC. Protein sequence: CASSLSGEQTQYF.

The chain uses TRBV5-1 and TRBJ2-3; 13 bases match TRBD2. CDR1 is SGHRS, CDR2 YFSETQ, per germline. The CDR3 has 16 residues. V shed 2 bases, J shed 3 bases, and the junction held 3 bases outside the gene matches. CDR3 nucleotide sequence: TGCGCCAGCAGCTTTGGACTAGCGGGGGCAACAGATACGCAGTATTTT. Translation gives CASSFGLAGATDTQYF.

To note about this clone: Sequence at one end of the junction differs from germline and may be a read error. J is TRBJ1-2 and V is TRBV2; possible D gene TRBD1, 6 bases. The CDR3 extends over 14 amino acids. Germline loops: CDR1 SNHLY, CDR2 FYNNEI. The CDR3 reads CASTRTDSNYDYTF. The CDR3 nucleotides are TGTGCCAGCACCCGGACAGACTCTAACTATGACTACACCTTC.

The rearrangement uses TRBV5-4 and TRBJ2-5; the match to TRBD2 covers 11 bases. CDR1 is SGHNT, CDR2 YYREEE, per germline (reference sequence). The junction had 5 bases not matched to a gene; V was cut back by 0 bases and J by 4 bases. The length of the CDR3 is 16 residues. The CDR3 nucleotides read TGTGCCAGCAGCTTGGTAGCGGGGGGGCCGTCAGAGACCCAGTACTTC. It is translated as CASSLVAGGPSETQYF. Using reference TRBV5-4 and TRBJ2-5 for the parts outside the CDR3, the full variable domain is ETGVTQSPTHLIKTRGQQVTLRCSSQSGHNTVSWYQQALGQGPQFIFQYYREEENGRGNFPPRFSGLQFPNYSSELNVNALELDDSALYLCASSLVAGGPSETQYFGPGTRLLVL.

CDR3 bases: TGTGCCAGCGACACGGCCAGCTCCTATAATTCACCCCTCCACTTT. It encodes CASDTASSYNSPLHF. The chain joins TRBV28 to TRBJ1-6; the D is unclear. The CDR3 runs 15 residues. Trimming removed 8 bases from V and 0 bases from J, with 11 bases in between. The germline V gene encodes CDR1 MDHEN and CDR2 SYDVKM.

The chain uses TRBV30 and TRBJ1-2, with TRBD1 as a possible D gene (5 bases). Trimming removed 5 bases at V and 7 bases at J, with 17 bases between. Per germline, CDR1 GTSNPN and CDR2 SVGIG (reference sequence). This CDR3 contains 13 residues. CDR3 coding DNA: TGTGCCTGGGGACTCAGGGCGAGTGGTGGCTACACCTTC. It specifies CAWGLRASGGYTF.

This clone appeared once. The V gene is TRBV28, the J gene TRBJ1-1; possibly TRBD1 for D (5 bases). Trimming left V 5 bases short and J 1 base short, with 11 bases between. The CDR3 contains 14 residues. Germline V gene sequence: CDR1 MDHEN, CDR2 SYDVKM. The chain's CDR3 is CASSTGMGNTEAFF. The CDR3 DNA reads as TGTGCCAGCAGTACAGGCATGGGGAACACTGAAGCTTTCTTT.

The rearrangement joins TRBV12-3 or TRBV12-4 to TRBJ2-7; the match to TRBD1 covers 8 bases. With 6 bases clipped from V and 6 bases from J, the junction kept 7 bases outside the gene matches. The length of the CDR3 is 13 residues. CDR3 sequence reads: CASSLQGDGEQYF. The DNA of the CDR3 is TGTGCCAGCAGCCTACAGGGGGACGGCGAGCAGTACTTC.